The 8 T cell receptor beta chains presented below share a single source sample, sequenced in a study of early T cells in non-severe SARS-CoV-2 infection. TCRdb processed the 5' RACE reads anew with MiXCR; each CDR3 protein has one entry. The repertoire holds about 77,000 distinct CDR3 sequences, with around 17% as singletons. Sequenced sample: whole blood. All receptors derive from an adult who was a healthcare worker with PCR-confirmed SARS-CoV-2 infection or an uninfected control (not recorded which).

This clonotype was counted a few times. The chain links TRBV11-2 to TRBJ2-2; D gene ambiguous. Per germline, CDR1 SGHAT and CDR2 FQNNGV. This CDR3 has 14 residues. The ends were cut back, 4 bases at V and 1 base at J, with 7 bases in the middle. CDR3 sequence reads: CASSSNRNTGELFF. The CDR3 DNA reads as TGTGCCAGCAGCTCCAACAGGAACACCGGGGAGCTGTTTTTT.

The V and J genes are TRBV11-1 and TRBJ1-1; no clear D. Trimming removed 1 base at V and 6 bases at J, with 12 bases between. The CDR3 length is 14 residues. CDR1 is SGHAT and CDR2 is FQDESV in the germline V gene (reference sequence). CDR3 DNA: TGTGCCAGCAGCTTAGGTCGGGGAGGATCTGAAGCTTTCTTT. Translated, it gives CASSLGRGGSEAFF.

This clonotype turned up a few times. The chain carries TRBV5-6 and TRBJ2-3; 7 positions match TRBD1. Trimming removed 4 bases from V and 2 bases from J; junction bases left unmatched: 4. The CDR3 covers 14 residues. Germline V gene sequence: CDR1 SGHDT, CDR2 YYEEEE. The DNA for the CDR3 is TGTGCCAGCAGCGAGGGACAGCACACAGATACGCAGTATTTT. Translating it yields CASSEGQHTDTQYF.

The table lists this clonotype with a few counts. The chain carries TRBV2 and TRBJ2-1, with D possibly TRBD2 on 7 matching bases. This CDR3 is built from 15 residues. V was cut by 3 bases and J by 5 bases, with 14 bases left in between. Germline V gene data show CDR1 as SNHLY and CDR2 as FYNNEI. For the CDR3, the DNA is TGTGCCAGCAGTGATACGAGAGGGGGGGACAATGAGCAGTTCTTC. Translating it yields CASSDTRGGDNEQFF.

A note on this clonotype: A read error may be the cause here, since a much bigger clone is one base away. V is TRBV6-5 and J is TRBJ1-1; D gene uncertain. Per germline, CDR1 MNHEY and CDR2 SVGAGI. There are 13 residues in the CDR3. The V end was cut by 2 bases, the J end by 10 bases, with 14 bases between. The CDR3 region is CASSYAPEGRAFF. The CDR3 DNA sequence: TGTGCCAGCAGTTACGCTCCGGAAGGTCGAGCTTTCTTT.

This clonotype has more than one count but fewer than ten. The rearrangement joins TRBV11-2 to TRBJ2-6; 7 nucleotides agree with TRBD1. In germline, CDR1 is SGHAT, CDR2 FQNNGV. There are 20 residues in the CDR3. V lost 3 bases to trimming and J lost 0 bases; unmatched junction nucleotides: 14. For the CDR3, the DNA is TGTGCCAGCAGCTTGACTCTACCGGGACAGCTGAGCTCTGGGGCCAACGTCCTGACTTTC. Translated: CASSLTLPGQLSSGANVLTF.

Only a few counts were recorded for this clonotype. V usage is TRBV5-1 and J usage is TRBJ2-1; D gene uncertain. This CDR3 region has 15 residues. CDR1 is SGHRS, CDR2 YFSETQ, per germline. V was shortened by 2 bases and J by 0 bases, with 9 bases between the two germline ends. The CDR3 reads CASSFGGYSYNEQFF. The DNA for the CDR3 is TGCGCCAGCAGCTTTGGCGGTTACTCCTACAATGAGCAGTTCTTC.

This clonotype was observed a handful of times. This chain uses TRBV7-3 with TRBJ2-2; 10 nucleotides line up with TRBD2. This CDR3 comprises 15 residues. With V trimmed by 5 bases and J by 4 bases, 4 bases remained unmatched. Germline V gene data show CDR1 as SGHTA and CDR2 as FQGTGA. In DNA, the CDR3 is TGTGCCAGCAGCCTCATAGCGGGAGGCACCGGGGAGCTGTTTTTT. Translating it yields CASSLIAGGTGELFF.